This T cell receptor beta chain was obtained from a study of blood T cells in healthy people across ages. General study results and limits: The authors considered diversity estimates from one million T cells to be underestimates. The study lacked donor CMV status, which possibly confounded expanded clonotype changes. A strong correlation was seen between TCR beta diversity and naive T cell percentage.

Germline V gene data show CDR1 as SGHTA and CDR2 as FQGNSA. Losses at the gene ends were 5 bases for V and 2 bases for J; bases not matched to a gene: 12. The CDR3 has 17 amino acids. This clonotype has a handful of counts. Its antigen is as yet unknown. For every donor, a draw yielded roughly 10 milliliters of peripheral blood. A second PCR, run for roughly 6 to 11 cycles, used a sample-barcoded 5' primer plus a J-beta primer mix. One entry per CDR3 protein, called by TCRdb with MiXCR from the 5' RACE reads. In the table there are around 1,600,000 distinct CDR3 sequences, 35% to 45% of which are singletons.

The sequence was collected from a woman in her late teens or twenties in good health. V is TRBV7-2 and J is TRBJ2-7, with TRBD2 matching over 10 bases. Sequenced sample: blood. The CDR3 protein is CASSIRLAGGPPYEQYF. In DNA, the CDR3 is TGTGCCAGCAGCATTAGACTAGCGGGTGGCCCCCCCTACGAGCAGTACTTC.